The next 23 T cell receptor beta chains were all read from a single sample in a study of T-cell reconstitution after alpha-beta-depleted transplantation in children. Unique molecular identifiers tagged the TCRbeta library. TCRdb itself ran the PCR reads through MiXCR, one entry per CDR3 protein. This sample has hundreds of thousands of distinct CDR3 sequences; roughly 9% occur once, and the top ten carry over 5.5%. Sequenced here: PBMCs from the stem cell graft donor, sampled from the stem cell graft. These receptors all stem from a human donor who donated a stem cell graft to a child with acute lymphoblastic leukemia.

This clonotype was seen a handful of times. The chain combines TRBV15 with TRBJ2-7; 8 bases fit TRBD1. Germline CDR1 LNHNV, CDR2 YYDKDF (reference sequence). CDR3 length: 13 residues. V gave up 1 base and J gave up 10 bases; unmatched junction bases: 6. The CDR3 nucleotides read TGTGCCACCAGCAGAGGACAGGGGAGTAGTCAGTACTTC. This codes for CATSRGQGSSQYF.

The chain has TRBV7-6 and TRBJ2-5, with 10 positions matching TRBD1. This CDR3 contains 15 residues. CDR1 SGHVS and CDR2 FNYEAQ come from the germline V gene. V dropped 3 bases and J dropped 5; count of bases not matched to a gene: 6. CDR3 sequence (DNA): TGTGCCAGCAGCTTTGACAGGGGGCTGGACGAGACCCAGTACTTC. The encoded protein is CASSFDRGLDETQYF.

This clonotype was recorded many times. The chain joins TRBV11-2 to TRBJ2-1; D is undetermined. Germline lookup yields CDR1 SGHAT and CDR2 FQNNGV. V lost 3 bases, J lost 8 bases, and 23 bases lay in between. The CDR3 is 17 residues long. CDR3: CASSFSPRPRTPDEQFF. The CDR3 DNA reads TGTGCCAGCAGCTTTAGTCCCCGGCCTCGGACCCCTGATGAGCAGTTCTTC.

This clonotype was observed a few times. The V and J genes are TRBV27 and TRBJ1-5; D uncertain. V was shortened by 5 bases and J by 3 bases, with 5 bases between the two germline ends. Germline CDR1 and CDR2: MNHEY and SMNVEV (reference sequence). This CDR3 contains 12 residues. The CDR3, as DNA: TGTGCCAGCAGTCGCACCAATCAGCCCCAGCATTTT. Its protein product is CASSRTNQPQHF.

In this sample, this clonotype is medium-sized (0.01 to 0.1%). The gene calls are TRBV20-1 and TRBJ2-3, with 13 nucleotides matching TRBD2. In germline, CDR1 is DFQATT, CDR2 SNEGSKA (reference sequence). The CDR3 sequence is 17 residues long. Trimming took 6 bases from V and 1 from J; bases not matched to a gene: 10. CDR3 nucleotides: TGCAGTGCCATGGAGACTAGCGGGGGGTTCGGCACAGATACGCAGTATTTT. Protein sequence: CSAMETSGGFGTDTQYF.

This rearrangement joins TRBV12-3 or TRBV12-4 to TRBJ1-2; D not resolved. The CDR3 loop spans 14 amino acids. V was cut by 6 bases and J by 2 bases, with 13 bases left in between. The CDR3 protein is CASRLDGSNYGYTF. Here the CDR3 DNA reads TGTGCCAGCAGACTGGACGGATCCAACTATGGCTACACCTTC.

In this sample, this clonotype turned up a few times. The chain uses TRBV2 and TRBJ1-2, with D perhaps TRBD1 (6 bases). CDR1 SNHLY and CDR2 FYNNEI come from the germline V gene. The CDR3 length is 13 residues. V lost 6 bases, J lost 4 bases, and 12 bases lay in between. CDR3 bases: TGTGCCAGCAGCCCTGACAGGTTCTATGGCTACACCTTC. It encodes CASSPDRFYGYTF.

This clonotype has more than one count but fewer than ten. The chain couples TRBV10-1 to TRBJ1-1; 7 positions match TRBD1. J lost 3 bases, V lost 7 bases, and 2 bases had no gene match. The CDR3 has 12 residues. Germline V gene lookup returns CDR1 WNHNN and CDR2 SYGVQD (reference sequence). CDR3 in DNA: TGCGCCAGCAATGGACAGGACACTGAAGCTTTCTTT. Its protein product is CASNGQDTEAFF.

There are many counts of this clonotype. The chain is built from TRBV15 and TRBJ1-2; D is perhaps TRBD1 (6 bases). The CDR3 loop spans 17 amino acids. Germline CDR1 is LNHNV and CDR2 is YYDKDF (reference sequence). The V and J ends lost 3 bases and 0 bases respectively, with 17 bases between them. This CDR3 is CATSRGEGQRANYGYTF. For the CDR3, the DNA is TGTGCCACCAGCAGGGGGGAAGGACAGAGAGCTAACTATGGCTACACCTTC.

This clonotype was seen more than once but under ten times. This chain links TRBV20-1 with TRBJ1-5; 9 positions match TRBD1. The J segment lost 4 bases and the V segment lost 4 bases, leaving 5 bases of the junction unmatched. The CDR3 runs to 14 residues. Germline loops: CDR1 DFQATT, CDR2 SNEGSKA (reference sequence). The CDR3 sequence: CSAISTGGNQPQHF. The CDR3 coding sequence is TGCAGTGCTATTTCGACAGGGGGGAATCAGCCCCAGCATTTT.

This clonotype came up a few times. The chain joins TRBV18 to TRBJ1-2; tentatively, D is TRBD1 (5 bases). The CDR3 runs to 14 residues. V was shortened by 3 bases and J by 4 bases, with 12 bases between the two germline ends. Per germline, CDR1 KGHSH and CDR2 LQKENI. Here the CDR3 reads CASSPTEGSYGYTF. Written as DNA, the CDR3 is TGTGCCAGCTCACCGACGGAGGGGAGCTATGGCTACACCTTC.

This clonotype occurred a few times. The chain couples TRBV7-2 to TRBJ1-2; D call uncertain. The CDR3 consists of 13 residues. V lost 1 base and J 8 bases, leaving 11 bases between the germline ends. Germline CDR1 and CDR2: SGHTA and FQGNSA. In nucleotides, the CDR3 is TGTGCCAGCAGCTTAGGAGGAAGTAAAGGCTACACCTTC. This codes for CASSLGGSKGYTF.

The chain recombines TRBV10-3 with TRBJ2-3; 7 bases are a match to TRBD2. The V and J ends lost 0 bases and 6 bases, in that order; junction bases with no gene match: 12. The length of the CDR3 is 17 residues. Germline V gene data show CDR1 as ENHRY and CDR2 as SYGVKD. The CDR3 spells CAISESVFREVADTQYF. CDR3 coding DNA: TGTGCCATCAGTGAGTCGGTTTTTCGGGAGGTTGCGGATACGCAGTATTTT.

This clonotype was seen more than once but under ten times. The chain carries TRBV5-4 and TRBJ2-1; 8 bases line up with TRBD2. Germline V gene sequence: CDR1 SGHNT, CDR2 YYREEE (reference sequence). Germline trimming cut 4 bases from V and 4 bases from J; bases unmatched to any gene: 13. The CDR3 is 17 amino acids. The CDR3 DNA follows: TGTGCCAGCAGCCGAACAAACCTGGCGGGGGGATACAATGAGCAGTTCTTC. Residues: CASSRTNLAGGYNEQFF. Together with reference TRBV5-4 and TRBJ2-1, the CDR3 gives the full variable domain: ETGVTQSPTHLIKTRGQQVTLRCSSQSGHNTVSWYQQALGQGPQFIFQYYREEENGRGNFPPRFSGLQFPNYSSELNVNALELDDSALYLCASSRTNLAGGYNEQFFGPGTRLTVL.

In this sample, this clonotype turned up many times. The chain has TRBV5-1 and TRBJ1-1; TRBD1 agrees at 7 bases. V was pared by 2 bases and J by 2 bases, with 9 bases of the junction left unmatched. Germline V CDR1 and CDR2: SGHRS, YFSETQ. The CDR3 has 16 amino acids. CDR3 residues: CASSFTMTGLNTEAFF. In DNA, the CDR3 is TGCGCCAGCAGCTTCACTATGACAGGGCTAAACACTGAAGCTTTCTTT.

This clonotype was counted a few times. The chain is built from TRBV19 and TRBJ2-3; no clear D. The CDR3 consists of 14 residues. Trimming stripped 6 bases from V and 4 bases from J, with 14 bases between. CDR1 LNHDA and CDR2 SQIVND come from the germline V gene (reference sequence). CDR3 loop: CASRVGSMADTQYF. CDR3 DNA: TGTGCCAGTAGGGTCGGATCTATGGCAGATACGCAGTATTTT.

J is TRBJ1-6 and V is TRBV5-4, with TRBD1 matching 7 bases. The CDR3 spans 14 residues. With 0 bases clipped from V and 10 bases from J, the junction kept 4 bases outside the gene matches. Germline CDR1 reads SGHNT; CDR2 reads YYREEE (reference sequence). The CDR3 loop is CASSLEGARSPLHF. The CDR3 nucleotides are TGTGCCAGCAGCTTGGAGGGGGCGCGATCACCCCTCCACTTT. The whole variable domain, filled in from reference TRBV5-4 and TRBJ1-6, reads ETGVTQSPTHLIKTRGQQVTLRCSSQSGHNTVSWYQQALGQGPQFIFQYYREEENGRGNFPPRFSGLQFPNYSSELNVNALELDDSALYLCASSLEGARSPLHFGNGTRLTVT.

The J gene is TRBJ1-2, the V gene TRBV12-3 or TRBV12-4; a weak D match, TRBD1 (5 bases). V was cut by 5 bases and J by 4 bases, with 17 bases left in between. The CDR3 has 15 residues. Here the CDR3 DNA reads TGTGCCAGCAGTGGGGTTACGGGACTAGGCTATGGCTACACCTTC. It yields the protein CASSGVTGLGYGYTF.

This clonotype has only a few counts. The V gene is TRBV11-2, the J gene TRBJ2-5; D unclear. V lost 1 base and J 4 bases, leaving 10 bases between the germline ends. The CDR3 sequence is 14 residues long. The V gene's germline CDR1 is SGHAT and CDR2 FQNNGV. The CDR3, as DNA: TGTGCCAGCAGCTTAGTCCAGGCTGGAGAGACCCAGTACTTC. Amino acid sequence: CASSLVQAGETQYF.

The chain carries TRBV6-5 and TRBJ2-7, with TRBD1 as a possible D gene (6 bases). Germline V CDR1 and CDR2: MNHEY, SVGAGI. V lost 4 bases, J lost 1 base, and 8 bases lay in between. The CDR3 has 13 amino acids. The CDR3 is CASSFDRSYEQYF. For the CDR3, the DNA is TGTGCCAGCAGTTTCGACAGGTCCTACGAGCAGTACTTC.

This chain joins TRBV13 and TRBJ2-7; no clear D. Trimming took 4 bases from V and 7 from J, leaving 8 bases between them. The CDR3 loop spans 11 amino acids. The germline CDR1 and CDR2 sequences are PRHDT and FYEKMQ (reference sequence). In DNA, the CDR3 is TGTGCCAGCAGCTCCCAACAGGAGCAGTACTTC. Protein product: CASSSQQEQYF.

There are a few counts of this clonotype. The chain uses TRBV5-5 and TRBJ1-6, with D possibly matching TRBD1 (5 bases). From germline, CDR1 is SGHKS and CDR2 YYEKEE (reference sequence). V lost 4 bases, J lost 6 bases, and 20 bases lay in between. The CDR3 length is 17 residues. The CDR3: CASSGGFGGSRNSPLHF. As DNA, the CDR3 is TGTGCCAGCAGCGGGGGTTTTGGGGGATCTCGTAATTCACCCCTCCACTTT.

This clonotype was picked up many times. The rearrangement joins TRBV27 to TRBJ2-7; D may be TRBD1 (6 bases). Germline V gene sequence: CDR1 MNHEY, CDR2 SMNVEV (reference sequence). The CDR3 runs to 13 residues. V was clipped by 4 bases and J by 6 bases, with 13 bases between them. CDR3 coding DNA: TGTGCCAGCAGTTCAGGGACATGGGGCGAGCAGTACTTC. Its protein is CASSSGTWGEQYF.